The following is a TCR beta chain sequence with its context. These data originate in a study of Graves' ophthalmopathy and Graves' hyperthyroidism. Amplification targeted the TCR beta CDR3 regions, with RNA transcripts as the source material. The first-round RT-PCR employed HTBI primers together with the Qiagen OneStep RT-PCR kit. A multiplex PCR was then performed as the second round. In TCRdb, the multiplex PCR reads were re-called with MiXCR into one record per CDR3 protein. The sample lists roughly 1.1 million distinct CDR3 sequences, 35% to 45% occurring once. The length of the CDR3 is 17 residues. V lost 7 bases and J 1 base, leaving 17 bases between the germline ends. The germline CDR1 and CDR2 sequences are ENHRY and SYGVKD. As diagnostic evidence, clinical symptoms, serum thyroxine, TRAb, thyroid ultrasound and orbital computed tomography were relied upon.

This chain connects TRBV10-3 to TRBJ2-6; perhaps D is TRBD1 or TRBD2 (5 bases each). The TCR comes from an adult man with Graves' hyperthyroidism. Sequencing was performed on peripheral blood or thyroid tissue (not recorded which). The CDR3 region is CAITSSSGRSGANVLTF. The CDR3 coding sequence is TGTGCCATCACTAGCAGTTCAGGGCGGTCTGGGGCCAACGTCCTGACTTTC.